Below are 24 T cell receptor beta chains sequenced from a single sample in a study of T cell responses to AZD1222 COVID-19 vaccine. The protocol was immunoSEQ multiplex PCR, while the TCRdb copy is restricted to in-frame clones and leaves out a portion. The top ten hold 8% to 13% of the sample, which has about 130,000 clones, about 89% seen once. The starting material was peripheral blood, obtained on day 0 of AZD1222 vaccination. Receptor source: an adult in good health.

The rearrangement links TRBV3-1 (or the pseudogene TRBV3-2) to TRBJ2-1; 10 bases map to TRBD1. Looked up from germline, CDR1 is LGHDT and CDR2 is YNNKEL (reference sequence). Trimming at V came to 3 bases and at J to 7 bases, leaving 6 bases not matched to a gene. This CDR3 contains 15 residues. In nucleotides, the CDR3 is TGTGCCAGCAGCCAGGCGACAGGGGGCCGGAATGAGCAGTTCTTC. The encoded protein is CASSQATGGRNEQFF.

The CDR3 loop reads CASSPRMATNEKLFF. The CDR3 region has the DNA TGTGCCAGCAGCCCGAGAATGGCAACTAATGAAAAACTGTTTTTT. This chain joins TRBV5-6 and TRBJ1-4, with unresolved D. The CDR3 sequence is 15 residues long. Trimming cost V 4 bases and J 0 bases, with 10 bases left between them. Germline-derived CDR1 and CDR2 are SGHDT and YYEEEE.

V usage is TRBV25-1 and J usage is TRBJ1-2, with 9 bases lining up with TRBD1. V was clipped by 5 bases and J by 6 bases; unmatched bases: 4. The germline V gene encodes CDR1 MGHDK and CDR2 SYGVNS. The CDR3 is 13 residues long. The CDR3 spells CASSNTGGHGYTF. CDR3 nucleotide sequence: TGTGCCAGCAGTAACACAGGGGGCCATGGCTACACCTTC.

The V call is TRBV18, the J call TRBJ2-5; tentative D call: TRBD1 (7 bases). The CDR3 extends over 16 amino acids. Germline CDR1 KGHSH, CDR2 LQKENI. V lost 1 base and J 9 bases, leaving 21 bases between the germline ends. CDR3 sequence reads: CASSPQRQGGSGAQYF. CDR3 DNA: TGTGCCAGCTCACCACAGAGACAGGGTGGATCGGGGGCCCAGTACTTC.

The sample holds one count of this clone. V is TRBV19 and J is TRBJ1-4; D ambiguous. The CDR3 consists of 12 residues. Germline V CDR1 and CDR2: LNHDA, SQIVND (reference sequence). Between the trimmed V and J ends, which lost 5 bases and 14 bases, there was a span of 15 bases. This CDR3 reads CASSDFWQRLFF. Here the CDR3 DNA reads TGTGCCAGTAGTGATTTTTGGCAGAGGCTGTTTTTT.

V is TRBV7-6 and J is TRBJ2-3, with 10 bases fitting TRBD2. CDR1 and CDR2 from the germline V gene are SGHVS and FNYEAQ. The V gene end was trimmed by 0 bases and the J gene end by 5 bases; junction bases not matched to a gene: 5. The CDR3 loop spans 16 amino acids. CDR3 in DNA: TGTGCCAGCAGCTTAGCGGTAGCGGGAGGAGGAGATACGCAGTATTTT. Translation: CASSLAVAGGGDTQYF.

The V call is TRBV5-1, the J call TRBJ1-1, with a possible D match to TRBD1 (6 bases). The CDR3 is 14 amino acids. Germline CDR1 and CDR2: SGHRS and YFSETQ. V lost 1 base and J lost 4, with 11 bases in between. Here the CDR3 reads CASSLRQGSTEAFF. The DNA for the CDR3 is TGCGCCAGCAGCTTGAGGCAGGGGAGCACTGAAGCTTTCTTT.

V gene TRBV7-2 combines with J gene TRBJ2-1, with 12 nucleotides matching TRBD2. V gave up 5 bases and J gave up 2 bases; unmatched junction bases: 7. This CDR3 has 17 residues. CDR1 is SGHTA and CDR2 is FQGNSA in the germline V gene. DNA for the CDR3: TGTGCCAGCAGCACCCCGCTAGCGGGAGGGCCCTACAATGAGCAGTTCTTC. Its translation: CASSTPLAGGPYNEQFF.

The gene calls are TRBV2 and TRBJ2-2; a weak D match, TRBD1 (6 bases). Germline assignment: CDR1 SNHLY and CDR2 FYNNEI. The ends were cut back, 7 bases at V and 8 bases at J, with 14 bases in the middle. The CDR3 covers 13 residues. CDR3 nucleotide sequence: TGTGCCAGCATCGTGGGGGCTTCTGGGGAGCTGTTTTTT. It encodes CASIVGASGELFF.

This rearrangement joins TRBV11-3 to TRBJ2-1; 14 positions agree with TRBD2. Germline V CDR1 and CDR2: SGHNT, YENEEA. Trimming took 5 bases from V and 7 from J; bases not matched to a gene: 13. The CDR3 contains 18 residues. CDR3 coding DNA: TGTGCCAGCAGCCTGCGGGGACTAGCGGGAGTCGGGAAAAATGAGCAGTTCTTC. Amino acids: CASSLRGLAGVGKNEQFF.

The chain has TRBV7-2 and TRBJ2-5, with D perhaps TRBD1 (7 bases). The germline CDR1 and CDR2 sequences are SGHTA and FQGNSA. V dropped 5 bases and J dropped 5 bases, with 12 bases sitting between them. CDR3 size: 13 residues. CDR3 loop: CASSPSGGETQYF. CDR3 sequence (DNA): TGTGCCAGCAGCCCATCAGGGGGGGAGACCCAGTACTTC.

The rearrangement uses TRBV30 and TRBJ1-1; no reliable D call. V shed 2 bases and J shed 1 base, with 14 bases lying between them. Germline V lookup: CDR1 GTSNPN, CDR2 SVGIG (reference sequence). This CDR3 spans 15 amino acids. As DNA, the CDR3 is TGTGCCTGGAGTCCTACTTATGGGGAGAACACTGAAGCTTTCTTT. Encoded protein: CAWSPTYGENTEAFF.

The CDR3 DNA is TGTGCCAGCAGTCGGGGGACAGGAGGGGACACTGAAGCTTTCTTT. Translating it yields CASSRGTGGDTEAFF. This chain links TRBV28 with TRBJ1-1; TRBD1 matches 8 bases. Trimming cost V 5 bases and J 3 bases; bases outside gene matches: 8. This CDR3 comprises 15 residues. Germline CDR1 reads MDHEN; CDR2 reads SYDVKM.

CDR3 sequence: CASSSWNTGELFF. The CDR3 nucleotides read TGTGCCAGCAGCTCCTGGAACACCGGGGAGCTGTTTTTT. V and J are TRBV7-9 and TRBJ2-2; D uncertain. Trimming removed 4 bases from V and 1 base from J, with 4 bases in between. Germline-derived CDR1 and CDR2 are SEHNR and FQNEAQ (reference sequence). The CDR3 contains 13 residues. Full variable domain (remainder filled in from reference TRBV7-9 and TRBJ2-2): DTGVSQNPRHKITKRGQNVTFRCDPISEHNRLYWYRQTLGQGPEFLTYFQNEAQLEKSRLLSDRFSAERPKGSFSTLEIQRTEQGDSAMYLCASSSWNTGELFFGEGSRLTVL.

The chain couples TRBV6-2 or TRBV6-3 to TRBJ1-3, with 9 bases matching TRBD1. CDR3 size: 17 residues. CDR1 is MNHEY, CDR2 SVGEGT, per germline. The V and J ends lost 6 bases and 0 bases, in that order; junction bases with no gene match: 9. CDR3: CASSPSDRGNSGNTIYF. The CDR3 DNA reads TGTGCCAGCAGCCCCTCGGACAGGGGTAACTCTGGAAACACCATATATTTT.

V is TRBV6-1 and J is TRBJ2-7, with D unresolved. Germline V gene data show CDR1 as MNHNS and CDR2 as SASEGT. The V end lost 2 bases, the J end lost 13 bases, and 9 bases lay between the germline ends. The CDR3 has 10 residues. CDR3 in DNA: TGTGCCAGCAGTGAACAGACGAAATACTTC. Its protein product is CASSEQTKYF.

This chain uses TRBV6-1 with TRBJ2-7, with a weak D call TRBD2 (5 bases). In germline, CDR1 is MNHNS, CDR2 SASEGT. The CDR3 has 15 residues. Trimming left V 2 bases short and J 5 bases short, with 16 bases between. DNA for the CDR3: TGTGCCAGCAGTGAATGGGCTAGCACTGTCGACGAGCAGTACTTC. Translation: CASSEWASTVDEQYF.

The chain's CDR3 is CASSHSSWGAGELFF. The DNA of the CDR3 is TGCGCCAGCAGCCACTCGTCTTGGGGGGCCGGGGAGCTGTTTTTT. The chain carries TRBV4-1 and TRBJ2-2; TRBD2 might be the D (6 bases). V lost 3 bases and J 6 bases, leaving 14 bases between the germline ends. The germline V gene encodes CDR1 MGHRA and CDR2 YSYEKL. This CDR3 is built from 15 residues.

In this sample, this clone turned up a few times. The chain couples TRBV5-4 to TRBJ2-1, with TRBD2 identical over 10 bases. Germline lookup yields CDR1 SGHNT and CDR2 YYREEE (reference sequence). The CDR3 totals 14 residues. The V gene end was trimmed by 3 bases and the J gene end by 10 bases; junction bases not matched to a gene: 7. This CDR3 reads CASSSGLAASEQFF. The CDR3, as DNA: TGTGCCAGCAGCTCTGGACTAGCGGCATCGGAGCAGTTCTTC.

This chain uses TRBV5-1 with TRBJ1-4; possible D gene TRBD1, 5 bases. The V gene's germline CDR1 is SGHRS and CDR2 YFSETQ. This CDR3 spans 14 amino acids. Trimming removed 3 bases at V and 4 bases at J, with 10 bases between. CDR3 sequence reads: CASSSRDLNEKLFF. CDR3 bases: TGCGCCAGCAGCTCAAGGGACCTTAATGAAAAACTGTTTTTT.

V is TRBV29-1 and J is TRBJ2-3; D is uncertain. The CDR3 covers 11 residues. The V and J ends lost 8 bases and 2 bases respectively, with 8 bases between them. Germline V gene data show CDR1 as SQVTM and CDR2 as ANQGSEA. This CDR3 reads CSFHLTDTQYF. The CDR3 coding sequence is TGCAGCTTTCACCTCACAGATACGCAGTATTTT.

The chain combines TRBV5-1 with TRBJ1-2; D is possibly TRBD1 (5 bases). The CDR3 runs 14 residues. The V end was cut by 0 bases, the J end by 5 bases, with 11 bases between. Looked up from germline, CDR1 is SGHRS and CDR2 is YFSETQ. The CDR3 protein is CASSLEGSNYGYTF. The CDR3 DNA sequence: TGCGCCAGCAGCTTGGAGGGGTCCAATTATGGCTACACCTTC.

The chain is built from TRBV7-9 and TRBJ2-1, with 8 bases aligning to TRBD1. CDR1 SEHNR and CDR2 FQNEAQ come from the germline V gene (reference sequence). The trim removed 6 bases at V and 0 bases at J, leaving 7 bases unmatched. The CDR3 runs 16 residues. The CDR3 DNA reads TGTGCCAGCAGACCAGGGGGCAGGAGCTCCTACAATGAGCAGTTCTTC. This codes for CASRPGGRSSYNEQFF.

The chain is built from TRBV4-3 and TRBJ2-7; D gene uncertain. The V gene's germline CDR1 is LGHNA and CDR2 YSLEER. The CDR3 length is 12 residues. V lost 9 bases, J lost 2 bases, and 11 bases lay in between. This CDR3 reads CARADHTYEQYF. In DNA, the CDR3 is TGCGCCAGGGCTGACCACACCTACGAGCAGTACTTC.